Detailed here is one T cell receptor beta chain. The RNA input was about 0.5 to 1 ug, and it was reverse transcribed with random hexamers. TCRdb ran MiXCR on the immunoSEQ multiplex PCR reads and lists one entry per CDR3 protein. The table shows more than 95,000 distinct CDR3 sequences, with about 92% occurring only once. This sample is part of a study of CD8 T cells in Susac syndrome. The CDR3 is 14 residues long. Trimming took 3 bases from V and 7 from J, leaving 18 bases between them. Germline-derived CDR1 and CDR2 are SQVTM and ANQGSEA. Sequencing targeted TCR beta in blood CD8+ and CD4+ T cells. The multiple sclerosis controls were treatment-naive patients, and their relapsing-remitting disease was stable or active.

Input material: CD4+ T cells from PBMCs. The gene calls are TRBV29-1 and TRBJ1-1, with D possibly matching TRBD1 (6 bases). This TCR was sampled from a human donor with multiple sclerosis. CDR3 region: CSVERPQRGDEAFF. The CDR3 DNA is TGCAGCGTTGAGAGGCCGCAGAGGGGGGATGAAGCTTTCTTT.